Following are 5 T cell receptor beta chains from one sample sequenced in a study of metastatic and nonmetastatic thyroid tumors. TCRdb re-clonotyped the PCR reads via MiXCR. Of about 7,000 clones in the sample, more than 15% are singletons; the top ten hold less than 25%. Before thyroid surgery, none of the patients had received any treatment. The sequenced sample consisted of adjacent normal tissue. The receptors come from a male donor with papillary thyroid cancer or a benign thyroid nodule (not recorded which). Some clones in this sample may be carry-over from other donors' samples.

The table lists this clone with many counts. With a much larger clone just one base away, this may be a read error. The chain employs TRBV9 and TRBJ2-7; 12 bases align to TRBD1. Germline CDR1 and CDR2: SGDLS and YYNGEE. This CDR3 spans 15 amino acids. The CDR3 coding sequence is TGTGCCGGCAGCGACCCGGGACAGGGGGCGGAAGAGCAGTACTTC. This encodes CAGSDPGQGAEEQYF.

The chain has TRBV28 and TRBJ1-1; 8 bases match TRBD1. J lost 8 bases, V lost 5 bases, and 10 bases had no gene match. The length of the CDR3 is 14 residues. CDR1 is MDHEN and CDR2 is SYDVKM in the germline V gene. CDR3 residues: CASSLGPGQGEAFF. The DNA of the CDR3 is TGTGCCAGCAGTCTAGGACCCGGACAGGGCGAAGCTTTCTTT.

The rearrangement joins TRBV20-1 to TRBJ2-4, with 9 nucleotides matching TRBD1. V was clipped by 3 bases and J by 8 bases; unmatched bases: 11. This CDR3 is 15 amino acids long. Germline CDR1 and CDR2: DFQATT and SNEGSKA (reference sequence). Written as DNA, the CDR3 is TGCAGTGCTAGTTTCCAGGACAGGGGACGAGACATTCAGTACTTC. This encodes CSASFQDRGRDIQYF.

The V call is TRBV28, the J call TRBJ1-2; 8 bases are shared with TRBD1. The CDR3 spans 16 residues. V was clipped by 4 bases and J by 4 bases; unmatched bases: 11. Germline V gene data show CDR1 as MDHEN and CDR2 as SYDVKM. The CDR3 loop reads CASSWTGRGLVYGYTF. The CDR3 DNA follows: TGTGCCAGCAGTTGGACAGGGCGAGGACTTGTCTATGGCTACACCTTC.

This clone appeared a few times. Compared with germline, one end of the junction differs, possibly owing to a read error. This chain joins TRBV9 and TRBJ2-7; 12 bases line up with TRBD1. This CDR3 has 15 residues. Germline CDR1 and CDR2: SGDLS and YYNGEE. CDR3 DNA: TGTGCCGGCAGAGACCCGGGACAGGGGGCGGAAGAGCAGTACTTC. Amino acids: CAGRDPGQGAEEQYF. Full variable domain (rest looked up from reference TRBV9 and TRBJ2-7): DSGVTQTPKHLITATGQRVTLRCSPRSGDLSVYWYQQSLDQGLQFLIQYYNGEERAKGNILERFSAQQFPDLHSELNLSSLELGDSALYFCAGRDPGQGAEEQYFGPGTRLTVT.